The clone carrying this TCR beta chain was observed a handful of times. The antigen remains unidentified. This record belongs to a study of cytomegalovirus exposure and HLA in healthy donors. Points from the study as a whole: In an earlier analysis, productive rearrangement rates for most beta V segments clustered near 87% or 30%.

This CDR3 region has 16 residues. V lost 5 bases, J lost 2 bases, and 4 bases stayed unmatched. Germline V gene data show CDR1 as LNHDA and CDR2 as SQIVND (reference sequence). The study ran its PCR with 60 Vbeta and 13 Jbeta primers. The data were produced by immunoSEQ multiplex PCR, yet TCRdb's version contains in-frame clones alone and is incomplete. The repertoire holds about 91,000 clones, with more than 70% as singletons. Material for sequencing was PBMCs. The receptor comes from a male donor in good health and CMV-seropositive. This chain connects TRBV19 to TRBJ2-7; 15 positions match TRBD2. The CDR3 sequence: CASSPRTSGRAYEQYF. The CDR3, as DNA: TGTGCCAGTAGTCCCCGGACTAGCGGGAGGGCCTACGAGCAGTACTTC.